The entry below gives a single T cell receptor beta chain sequence along with its context. The specificity of this receptor is unknown. A far larger clone is one nucleotide away, so this likely arose from a read error. Likely a read error: the CDR3 ends without its conserved phenylalanine or tryptophan. The DNA is left out, because the CDR3 cannot be placed on it with certainty; the CDR3 is given as TCRdb lists it. CDR1 and CDR2 are read off the germline V gene as SGHTA and FQGNSA. The CDR3 has 13 amino acids, counting both end residues. These data belong to a study of regulatory T cells in long-lasting Graves disease (dated by TCRdb to 2020 to 2022). Regarding the study in general: Antithyroid drugs had been taken for less than 3 months by newly diagnosed Graves' disease patients. The study was registered as a clinical trial and conducted in China. TCR sequencing covered about 13 persistent and around 20 newly diagnosed Graves' disease patients, 33 samples in total. Peripheral blood TCR sequencing and RNA sequencing compared persistent Graves' disease patients with newly diagnosed Graves' disease patients.

Library preparation was by multiplex PCR. Sequencing relied on an Illumina HiSeq 4000. iRepertoire HTBI primers and Arm-PCR amplification of CDR3 regions were used to construct TCR beta libraries. Gel purification was performed on PCR products prior to sequencing. The authors processed their data as follows. Across samples, about 63 TRBV and 13 to 15 TRBJ segments were identified and used for gene usage analysis of CDR3 amino acid clonotypes. Filtered high-quality paired reads were merged into contigs using COPE and FqMerger. BLAST was used to align contigs to IMGT TRBV, TRBD and TRBJ reference genes, with CDR3 defined following IMGT. Any clonotype with a frequency above 0.1% was classified as a highly expanded clone. Shannon entropy was used to measure repertoire diversity, and the Gini coefficient was used to measure V-J evenness. A clonotype found in more than one individual was treated as public. TCRdb trimmed public reads at Q25 via fastp, called clones via MiXCR and kept in-frame beta chains. Rows with a matching CDR3 protein are joined into one entry that keeps the most common DNA and genes. The V and J calls reflect TCRdb's pipeline rather than the authors' work. Present in this sample are a few hundred thousand distinct CDR3 sequences, around 21% of which were seen just once. The top ten constitute roughly 13% of the sample.

The time point label here, explained by the study, means: newly diagnosed GD, antithyroid drugs for less than 3 months. RNA was extracted from PBMCs in TRIzol for both TCR sequencing and RNA sequencing. The diagnosis of Graves' disease was made according to American Thyroid Association guidelines. Recruitment of patients was carried out at an endocrinology department in Xi'an, China. Each patient gave 7.5 to 10 milliliters of peripheral blood, collected in an EDTA anticoagulant tube. Ficoll Paque Plus density gradient separation was used to isolate PBMCs, and no further T cell sorting was performed. An Agilent 2100 Bioanalyzer and agarose gel were used to check RNA quality, while a NanoDrop 2000 measured RNA concentration. On the study overall, not on this receptor specifically: Persistent disease showed preferential use of TRBV28, TRBJ1-2 and TRBJ2-5, whereas newly diagnosed disease favored TRBV20-1 and TRBJ2-1. Sequencing and analysis were limited to the TCR beta chain. The authors noted that the small sample size was a limitation that may lower accuracy. Peripheral blood alone was examined, since thyroid tissue, which constituted the primary lesion, could not be accessed. Compared with newly diagnosed patients, persistent Graves' disease patients had lower TCR Shannon entropy and fewer highly expanded clones, which suggests clonal expansion. Persistent patients shared more public clonotypes among themselves (approximately 2,500) than newly diagnosed patients did (about 900).

In this chain, TRBV7-2 is recombined with TRBJ2-5; the table's TRBD2 call for D was not verified on the DNA. The specimen was peripheral blood mononuclear cells (PBMCs), collected at new diagnosis, from a patient treated with antithyroid drugs. This receptor was identified in a female donor with Graves disease. The CDR3 is CASSLAPGLAEFL.